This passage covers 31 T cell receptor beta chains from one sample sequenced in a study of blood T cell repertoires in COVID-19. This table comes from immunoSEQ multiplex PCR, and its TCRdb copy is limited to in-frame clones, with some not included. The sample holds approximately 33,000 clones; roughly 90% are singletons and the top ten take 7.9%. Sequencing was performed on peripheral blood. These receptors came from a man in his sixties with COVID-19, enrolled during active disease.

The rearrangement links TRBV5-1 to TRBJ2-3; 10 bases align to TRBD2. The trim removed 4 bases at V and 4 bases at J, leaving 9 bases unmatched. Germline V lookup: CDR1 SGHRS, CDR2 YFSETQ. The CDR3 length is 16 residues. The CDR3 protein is CASSPELAGISDTQYF. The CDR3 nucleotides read TGCGCCAGCAGCCCTGAACTAGCGGGGATATCAGATACGCAGTATTTT.

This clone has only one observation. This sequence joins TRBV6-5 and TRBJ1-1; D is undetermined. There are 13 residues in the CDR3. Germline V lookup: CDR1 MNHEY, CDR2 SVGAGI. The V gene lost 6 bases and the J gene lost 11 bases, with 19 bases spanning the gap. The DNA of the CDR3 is TGTGCCAGCAGGGGAGGCATAACCCGAGATGCTTTCTTT. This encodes CASRGGITRDAFF.

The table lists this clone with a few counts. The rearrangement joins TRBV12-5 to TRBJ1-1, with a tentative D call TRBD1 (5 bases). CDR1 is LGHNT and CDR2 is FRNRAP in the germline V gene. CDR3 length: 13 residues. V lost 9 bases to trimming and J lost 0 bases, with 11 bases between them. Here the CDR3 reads CASGTGVNTEAFF. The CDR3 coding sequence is TGTGCTAGCGGGACGGGAGTGAACACTGAAGCTTTCTTT.

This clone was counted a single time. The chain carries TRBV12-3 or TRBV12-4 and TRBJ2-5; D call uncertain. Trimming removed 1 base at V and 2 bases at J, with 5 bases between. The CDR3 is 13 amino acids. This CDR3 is CASSLGQQETQYF. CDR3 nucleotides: TGTGCCAGCAGTTTAGGCCAGCAAGAGACCCAGTACTTC.

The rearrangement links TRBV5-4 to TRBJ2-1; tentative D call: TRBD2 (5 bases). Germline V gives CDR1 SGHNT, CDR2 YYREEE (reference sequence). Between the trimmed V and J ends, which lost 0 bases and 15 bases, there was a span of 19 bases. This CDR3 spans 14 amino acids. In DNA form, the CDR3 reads TGTGCCAGCAGCTTGGAGAGTTACGAGGAGGCGGGGTTCTTC. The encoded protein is CASSLESYEEAGFF.

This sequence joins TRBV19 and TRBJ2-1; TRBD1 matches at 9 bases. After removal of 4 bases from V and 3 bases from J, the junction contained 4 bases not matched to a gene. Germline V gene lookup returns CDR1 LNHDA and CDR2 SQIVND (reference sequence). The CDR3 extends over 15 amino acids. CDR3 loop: CASSRQGGLYNEQFF. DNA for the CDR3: TGTGCCAGTAGTAGACAGGGGGGTCTCTACAATGAGCAGTTCTTC.

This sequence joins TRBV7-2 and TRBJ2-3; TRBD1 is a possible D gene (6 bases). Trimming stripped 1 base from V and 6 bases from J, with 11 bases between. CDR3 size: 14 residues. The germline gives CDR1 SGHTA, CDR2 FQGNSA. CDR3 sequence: CASSLGTATDTQYF. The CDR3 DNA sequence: TGTGCCAGCAGCTTAGGGACAGCCACCGATACGCAGTATTTT.

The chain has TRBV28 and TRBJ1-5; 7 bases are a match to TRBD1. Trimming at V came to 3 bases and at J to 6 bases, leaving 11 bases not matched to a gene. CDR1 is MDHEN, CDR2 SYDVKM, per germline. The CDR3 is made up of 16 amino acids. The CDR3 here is CASSLIKQGISQPQHF. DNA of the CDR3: TGTGCCAGCAGTTTGATAAAACAGGGGATTAGTCAGCCCCAGCATTTT.

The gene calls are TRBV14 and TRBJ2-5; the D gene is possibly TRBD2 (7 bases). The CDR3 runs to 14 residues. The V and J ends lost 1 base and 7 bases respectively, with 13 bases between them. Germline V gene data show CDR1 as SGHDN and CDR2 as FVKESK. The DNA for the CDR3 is TGTGCCAGCAGCCAAGGATTTGGGGGGGCGACCCAGTACTTC. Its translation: CASSQGFGGATQYF.

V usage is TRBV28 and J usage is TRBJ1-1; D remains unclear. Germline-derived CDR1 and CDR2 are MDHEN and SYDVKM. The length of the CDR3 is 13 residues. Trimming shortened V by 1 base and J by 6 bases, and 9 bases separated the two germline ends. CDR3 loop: CASSLSRSAEAFF. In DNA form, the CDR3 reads TGTGCCAGCAGTTTATCCCGATCAGCTGAAGCTTTCTTT.

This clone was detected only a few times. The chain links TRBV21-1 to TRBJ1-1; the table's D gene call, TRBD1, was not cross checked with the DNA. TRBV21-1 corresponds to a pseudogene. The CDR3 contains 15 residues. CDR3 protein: CASSGRQGPDTEAFF. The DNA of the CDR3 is TGTGCCAGCAGCGGCCGACAGGGTCCTGACACTGAAGCTTTCTTT.

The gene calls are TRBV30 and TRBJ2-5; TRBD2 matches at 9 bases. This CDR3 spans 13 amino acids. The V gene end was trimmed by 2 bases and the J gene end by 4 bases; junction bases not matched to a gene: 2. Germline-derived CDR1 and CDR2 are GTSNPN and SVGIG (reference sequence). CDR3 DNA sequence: TGTGCCTGGAGTTGGCGGGAGGGAGAGACCCAGTACTTC. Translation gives CAWSWREGETQYF.

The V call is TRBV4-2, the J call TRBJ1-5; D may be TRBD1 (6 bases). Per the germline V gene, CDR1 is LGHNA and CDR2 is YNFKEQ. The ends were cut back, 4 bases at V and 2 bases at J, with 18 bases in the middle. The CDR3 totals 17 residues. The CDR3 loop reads CASSPYQQGRGNQPQHF. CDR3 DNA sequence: TGTGCCAGCAGCCCATATCAACAGGGACGAGGCAATCAGCCCCAGCATTTT.

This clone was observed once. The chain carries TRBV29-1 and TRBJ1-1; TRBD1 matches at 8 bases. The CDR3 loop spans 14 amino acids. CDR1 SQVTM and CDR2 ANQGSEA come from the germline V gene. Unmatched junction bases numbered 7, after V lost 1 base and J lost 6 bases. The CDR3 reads CSVEAQGAVAEAFF. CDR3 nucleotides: TGCAGCGTTGAAGCTCAGGGGGCTGTGGCTGAAGCTTTCTTT.

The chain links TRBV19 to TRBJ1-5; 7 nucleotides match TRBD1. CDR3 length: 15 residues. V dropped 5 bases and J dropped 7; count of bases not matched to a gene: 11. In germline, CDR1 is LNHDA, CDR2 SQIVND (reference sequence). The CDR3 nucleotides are TGTGCCAGTAGTTTATCGGGACAGAATATACAGCCCCAGCATTTT. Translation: CASSLSGQNIQPQHF.

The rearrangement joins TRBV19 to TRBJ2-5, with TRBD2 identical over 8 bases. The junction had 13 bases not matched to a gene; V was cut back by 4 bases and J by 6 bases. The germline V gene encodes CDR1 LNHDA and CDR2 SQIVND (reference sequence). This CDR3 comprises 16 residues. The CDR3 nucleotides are TGTGCCAGTAGTACCGTATCCCGGACTAGCAGACAGACCCAGTACTTC. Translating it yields CASSTVSRTSRQTQYF.

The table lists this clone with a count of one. CDR3 sequence: CASSTDLAGESTDTQYF. The CDR3 DNA reads TGCGCCAGCAGCACCGATCTAGCGGGAGAATCGACAGATACGCAGTATTTT. The V call is TRBV5-1, the J call TRBJ2-3; 10 nucleotides align to TRBD2. The CDR3 loop spans 17 amino acids. Germline loops: CDR1 SGHRS, CDR2 YFSETQ. V dropped 4 bases and J dropped 3; count of bases not matched to a gene: 11. Drawing the rest from reference TRBV5-1 and TRBJ2-3, the complete variable domain is KAGVTQTPRYLIKTRGQQVTLSCSPISGHRSVSWYQQTPGQGLQFLFEYFSETQRNKGNFPGRFSGRQFSNSRSEMNVSTLELGDSALYLCASSTDLAGESTDTQYFGPGTRLTVL.

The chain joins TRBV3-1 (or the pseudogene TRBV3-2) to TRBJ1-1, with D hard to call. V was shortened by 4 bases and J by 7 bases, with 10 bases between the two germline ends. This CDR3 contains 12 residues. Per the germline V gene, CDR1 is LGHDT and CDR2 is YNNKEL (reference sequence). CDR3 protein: CASSRGQHEAFF. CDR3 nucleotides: TGTGCCAGCAGCCGTGGGCAGCATGAAGCTTTCTTT.

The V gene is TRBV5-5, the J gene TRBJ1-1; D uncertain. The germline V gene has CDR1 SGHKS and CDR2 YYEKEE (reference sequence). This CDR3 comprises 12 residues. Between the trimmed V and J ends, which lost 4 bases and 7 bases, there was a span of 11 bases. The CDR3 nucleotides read TGTGCCAGCAGCATCGGATGGAGTGAAGCTTTCTTT. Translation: CASSIGWSEAFF.

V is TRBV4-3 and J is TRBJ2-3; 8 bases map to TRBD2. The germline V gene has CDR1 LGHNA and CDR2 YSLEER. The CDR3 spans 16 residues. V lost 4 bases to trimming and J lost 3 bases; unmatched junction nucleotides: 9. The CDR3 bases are TGCGCCAGCAGCCTTGTAAGCGGGAGTCCGACAGATACGCAGTATTTT. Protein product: CASSLVSGSPTDTQYF.

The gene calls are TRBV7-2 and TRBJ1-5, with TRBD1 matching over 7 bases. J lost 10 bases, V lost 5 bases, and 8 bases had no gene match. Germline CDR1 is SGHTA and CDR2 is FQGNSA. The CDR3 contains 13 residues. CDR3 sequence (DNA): TGTGCCAGCAGCCCCCGGCAGGGGGGTCCCCAGCATTTT. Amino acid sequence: CASSPRQGGPQHF. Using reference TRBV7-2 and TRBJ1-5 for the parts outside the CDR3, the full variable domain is GAGVSQSPSNKVTEKGKDVELRCDPISGHTALYWYRQSLGQGLEFLIYFQGNSAPDKSGLPSDRFSAERTGGSVSTLTIQRTQQEDSAVYLCASSPRQGGPQHFGDGTRLSIL.

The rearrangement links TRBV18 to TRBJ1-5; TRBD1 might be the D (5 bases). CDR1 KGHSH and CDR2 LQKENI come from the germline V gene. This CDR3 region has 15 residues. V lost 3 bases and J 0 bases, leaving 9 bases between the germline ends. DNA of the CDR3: TGTGCCAGCTCACCCGACAGCAATAGCAATCAGCCCCAGCATTTT. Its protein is CASSPDSNSNQPQHF.

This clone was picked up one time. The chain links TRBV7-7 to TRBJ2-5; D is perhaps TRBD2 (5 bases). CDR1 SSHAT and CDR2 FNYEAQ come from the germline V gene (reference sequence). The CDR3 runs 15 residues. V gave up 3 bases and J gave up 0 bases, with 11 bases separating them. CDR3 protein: CASSFLRGDQETQYF. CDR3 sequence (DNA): TGTGCCAGCAGCTTTTTACGGGGAGACCAAGAGACCCAGTACTTC.

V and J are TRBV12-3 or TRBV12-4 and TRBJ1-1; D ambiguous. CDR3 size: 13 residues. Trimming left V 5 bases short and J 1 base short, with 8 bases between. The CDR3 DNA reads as TGTGCCAGCAGTCTCCGGGGGAACACTGAAGCTTTCTTT. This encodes CASSLRGNTEAFF.

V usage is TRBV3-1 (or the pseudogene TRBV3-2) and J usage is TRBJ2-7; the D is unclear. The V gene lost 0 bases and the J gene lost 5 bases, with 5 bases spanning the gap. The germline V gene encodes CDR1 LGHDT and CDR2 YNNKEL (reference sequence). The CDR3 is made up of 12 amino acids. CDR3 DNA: TGTGCCAGCAGCCAAGATGAGGACGAGCAGTACTTC. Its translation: CASSQDEDEQYF.

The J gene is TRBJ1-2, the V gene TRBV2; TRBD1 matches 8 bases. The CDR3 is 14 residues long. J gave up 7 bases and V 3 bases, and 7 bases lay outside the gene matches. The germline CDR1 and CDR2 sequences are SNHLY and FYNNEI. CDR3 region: CASSDGQGARGYTF. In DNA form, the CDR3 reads TGTGCCAGCAGTGACGGTCAGGGGGCCCGTGGCTACACCTTC.

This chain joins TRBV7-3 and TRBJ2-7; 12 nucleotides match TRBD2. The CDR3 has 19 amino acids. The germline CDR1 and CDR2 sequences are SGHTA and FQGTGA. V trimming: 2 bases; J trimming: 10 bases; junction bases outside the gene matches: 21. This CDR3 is CASSLFDRLPGLAGLAQYF. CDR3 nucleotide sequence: TGTGCCAGCAGCTTATTCGACAGGCTACCGGGACTAGCGGGCCTTGCTCAGTACTTC.

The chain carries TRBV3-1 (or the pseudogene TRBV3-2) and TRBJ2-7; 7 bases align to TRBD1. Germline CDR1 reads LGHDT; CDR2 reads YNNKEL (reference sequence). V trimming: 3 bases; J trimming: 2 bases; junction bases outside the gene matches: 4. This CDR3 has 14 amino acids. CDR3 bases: TGTGCCAGCAGCCATCTAGGGACAGCCTACGAGCAGTACTTC. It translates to CASSHLGTAYEQYF.

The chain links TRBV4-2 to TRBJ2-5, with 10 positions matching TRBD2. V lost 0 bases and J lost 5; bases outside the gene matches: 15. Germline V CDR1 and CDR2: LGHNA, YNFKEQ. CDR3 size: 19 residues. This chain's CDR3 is CASSQEVQPAGGPRETQYF. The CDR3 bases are TGTGCCAGCAGCCAAGAGGTCCAACCAGCGGGAGGGCCTAGGGAGACCCAGTACTTC.

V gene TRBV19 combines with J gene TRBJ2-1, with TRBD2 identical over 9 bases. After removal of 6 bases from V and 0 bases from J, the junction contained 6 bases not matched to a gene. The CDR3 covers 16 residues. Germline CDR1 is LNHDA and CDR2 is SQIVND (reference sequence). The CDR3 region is CASRTAGGISYNEQFF. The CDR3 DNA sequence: TGTGCCAGTAGGACAGCGGGAGGTATCTCCTACAATGAGCAGTTCTTC.

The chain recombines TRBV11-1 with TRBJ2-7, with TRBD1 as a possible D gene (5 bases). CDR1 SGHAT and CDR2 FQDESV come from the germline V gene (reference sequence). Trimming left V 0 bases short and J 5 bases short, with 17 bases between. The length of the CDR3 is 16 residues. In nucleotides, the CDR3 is TGTGCCAGCAGCTTAGCGCCTCAGGGAACCGATGACGAGCAGTACTTC. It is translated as CASSLAPQGTDDEQYF.